The T cell receptor (beta chain) described here comes from a study of blood T cells in healthy people across ages. Findings and caveats of the study: Since the PBMCs were unsorted, naive and antigen-experienced cells could not be conclusively compared.

Germline V gene lookup returns CDR1 SEHNR and CDR2 FQNEAQ (reference sequence). Deletions cut 6 bases from V and 5 bases from J, with 10 bases between. This CDR3 spans 13 amino acids. In the case of this clonotype: Its antigen remains unknown.

PCR was performed a second time for about 6 to 11 cycles using a sample-barcoded 5' primer and a J-beta primer mix. Each cDNA molecule was tagged by a template-switch adaptor that had 12 random nucleotides. TCRdb recomputed calls from the 5' RACE reads with MiXCR, one row per CDR3 protein. The data show roughly 1.5 million distinct CDR3 sequences, 35% to 45% seen once. Around 10 milliliters was the volume of peripheral blood drawn from each donor. The authors extracted at least 5.5 micrograms of total RNA per sample. The sequenced sample consisted of blood. This receptor was obtained from a woman younger than 35 in good health. The rearrangement links TRBV7-9 to TRBJ1-4; no definite D call. The CDR3 sequence is CASRRQENEKLFF. The CDR3 DNA is TGTGCCAGCAGAAGGCAGGAGAATGAAAAACTGTTTTTT.